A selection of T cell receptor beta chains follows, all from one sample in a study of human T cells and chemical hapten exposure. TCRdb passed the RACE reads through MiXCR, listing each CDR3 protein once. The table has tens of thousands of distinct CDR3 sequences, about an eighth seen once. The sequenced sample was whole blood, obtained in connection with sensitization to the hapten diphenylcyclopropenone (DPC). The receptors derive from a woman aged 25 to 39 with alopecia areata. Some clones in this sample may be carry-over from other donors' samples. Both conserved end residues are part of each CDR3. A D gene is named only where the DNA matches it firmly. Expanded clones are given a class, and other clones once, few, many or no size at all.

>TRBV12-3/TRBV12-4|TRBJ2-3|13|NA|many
TGTGCCAGCAGTTTAGTGGTGTACGGGACGCAGTATTTT
CASSLVVYGTQYF
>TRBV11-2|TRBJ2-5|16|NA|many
TGTGCCAGCAGGCGTTCCGGGACAAACGGAGTAGAGACCCAGTACTTC
CASRRSGTNGVETQYF
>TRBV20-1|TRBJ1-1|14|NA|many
TGCAGTGCTAGAGATTTCAGGGGTGGCACTGAAGCTTTCTTT
CSARDFRGGTEAFF
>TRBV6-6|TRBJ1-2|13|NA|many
TGTGCCGTACAAAGGGGCCTAGACTATGGCTACACCTTC
CAVQRGLDYGYTF
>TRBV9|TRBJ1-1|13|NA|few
TGTGCCAGCAGCGTAGCTTGGCGAGGGGAAGCTTTCTTT
CASSVAWRGEAFF
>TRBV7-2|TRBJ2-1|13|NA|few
TGTGCCAGCACTCTGAACTCCTACAATGAGCAGTTCTTC
CASTLNSYNEQFF
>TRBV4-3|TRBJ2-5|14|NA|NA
TGCGCCAGCAGCCGCAAATGGGGGGAGGAGACCCAGTACTTC
CASSRKWGEETQYF
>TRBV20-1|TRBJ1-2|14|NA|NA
TGCAGGGGGGAACTACAGGGAGAGGGCTATGGCTACACCTTC
CRGELQGEGYGYTF
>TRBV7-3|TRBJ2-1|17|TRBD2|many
TGTGCCAGCAGCCCTAATCCAACTAGCGGGAGGGCCCGTGAGCAGTTCTTC
CASSPNPTSGRAREQFF
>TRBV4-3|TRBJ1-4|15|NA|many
TGCGCCAGCAGCCAAGAGGCCGTTTCTAATGAAAAACTGTTTTTT
CASSQEAVSNEKLFF
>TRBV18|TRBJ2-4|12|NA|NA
TGTGCCAGCTCACCGGACAAAAACATTCAGTACTTC
CASSPDKNIQYF
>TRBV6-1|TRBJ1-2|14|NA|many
TGTGCCAGCAGGCTACAAGCAACCAACTATGGCTACACCTTC
CASRLQATNYGYTF
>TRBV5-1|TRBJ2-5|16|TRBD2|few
TGCGCCAGCAGCCCCTTGGGTAGCGGGAGAGGAGAGACCCAGTACTTC
CASSPLGSGRGETQYF
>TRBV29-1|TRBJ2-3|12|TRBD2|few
TGCAGCTCCTCTAGCGGGAAAGATACGCAGTATTTT
CSSSSGKDTQYF
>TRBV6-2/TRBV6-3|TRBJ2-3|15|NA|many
TGTGCCAGCAGTTACTCTGGGATAAGGGTGGATACGCAGTATTTT
CASSYSGIRVDTQYF
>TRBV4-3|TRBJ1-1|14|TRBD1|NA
TGCGCCAGCAATAGGGGAGGGGGCTCGACTGAAGCTTTCTTT
CASNRGGGSTEAFF
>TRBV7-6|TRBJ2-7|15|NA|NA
TGTGCCAGCAGCCGAACAAGAGGGGGGACCGACGAGCAGTACTTC
CASSRTRGGTDEQYF
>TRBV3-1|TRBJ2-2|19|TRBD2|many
TGTGCCAGCAGCCAAGATCGGCCATTACTAGCGGGAGTGTCCGGGGAGCTGTTTTTT
CASSQDRPLLAGVSGELFF
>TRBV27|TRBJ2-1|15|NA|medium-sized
TGTGCCAGCAGCCTGCTGAGGGCTCTTATTAATGAGCAGTTCTTC
CASSLLRALINEQFF
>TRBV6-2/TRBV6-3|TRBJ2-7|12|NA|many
TGTGCCAGCAGTTACTACTCCTACGAGCAGTACTTC
CASSYYSYEQYF
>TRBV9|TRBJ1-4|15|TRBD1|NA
TGTGCCAGCAGCGATGGGACAGGGAAAGGCCAAAAACTGTTTTTT
CASSDGTGKGQKLFF
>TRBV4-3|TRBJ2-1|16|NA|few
TGCGCCAGCAGCCAAGGCCCCCAGGGTGTCCGTAATTATAAGTTCTTC
CASSQGPQGVRNYKFF
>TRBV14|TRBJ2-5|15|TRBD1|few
TGTGCCAGCAGCCCTCGTTCAGGGGGAAGAGAGACCCAGTACTTC
CASSPRSGGRETQYF
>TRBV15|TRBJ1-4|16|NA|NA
TGTGCCACCAGCAGAGTGCCGATTTCAACTAATGAAAAACTGTTTTTT
CATSRVPISTNEKLFF
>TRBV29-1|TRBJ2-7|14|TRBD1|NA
TGCAGCGTTGAGCAGGGACAGGGTGTCTACGAGCAGTACTTC
CSVEQGQGVYEQYF
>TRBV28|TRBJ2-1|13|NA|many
TGTGCCAGCAGTTTCTCTAGGTACAATGAGCAGTTCTTC
CASSFSRYNEQFF
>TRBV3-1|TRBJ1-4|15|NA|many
TGTGCCAGCAGCCCCACTTGGGCGACTAATGAAAAACTGTTTTTT
CASSPTWATNEKLFF
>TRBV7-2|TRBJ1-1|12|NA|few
TGTGCCAGCAGCTTATCGGGAACTGAAGCTTTCTTT
CASSLSGTEAFF
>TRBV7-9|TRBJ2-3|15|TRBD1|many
TGTGCCAGCAGCTATACAAATCCTGAGGGACAGCCCCAGTATTTT
CASSYTNPEGQPQYF
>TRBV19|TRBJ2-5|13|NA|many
TGTGCCAGTAGCCTACAGGTATTCGAGACCCAGTACTTC
CASSLQVFETQYF
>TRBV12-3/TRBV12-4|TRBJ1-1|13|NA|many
TGTGCCAGCAGTCTCAAGTTGAACACTGAAGCTTTCTTT
CASSLKLNTEAFF
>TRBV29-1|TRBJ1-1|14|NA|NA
TGCAGCGTTGCCTGGGCAGGCGTGAACACTGAAGCTTTCTTT
CSVAWAGVNTEAFF
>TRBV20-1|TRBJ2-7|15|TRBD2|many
TGCAGTGCTAGAGATCCACTAGCGGGAGGTTACGAGCAGTACTTC
CSARDPLAGGYEQYF
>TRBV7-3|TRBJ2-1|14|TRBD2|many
TGTGCCAGCAGCCCTAGCGGGACTCAAAATGAGCAGTTCTTC
CASSPSGTQNEQFF
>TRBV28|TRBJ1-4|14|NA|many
TGTGCCAGCAGTTTGGTCCTACAGGGTGGTAGACTGTTTTTT
CASSLVLQGGRLFF
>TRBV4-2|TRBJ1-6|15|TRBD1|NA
TGTGCCAGCAGCCAAGAGGTACAGGGGGTTTCACCCCTCCACTTT
CASSQEVQGVSPLHF
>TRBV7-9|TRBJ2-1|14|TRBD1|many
TGTGCCAGCAGCCCGAGACAGGGGGCCAATGAGCAGTTCTTC
CASSPRQGANEQFF
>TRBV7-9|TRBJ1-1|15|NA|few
TGTGCCAGCAGCGTTTTGGCAGGGGCGGTCACTGAAGCTTTCTTT
CASSVLAGAVTEAFF
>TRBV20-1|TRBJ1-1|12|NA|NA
TGCAGCCTCGACGGTGGGTCCACTGAAGCTTTCTTT
CSLDGGSTEAFF
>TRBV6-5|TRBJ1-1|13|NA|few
TGTGCCAGCGAGCGGATCATGAACACTGAAGCTTTCTTT
CASERIMNTEAFF